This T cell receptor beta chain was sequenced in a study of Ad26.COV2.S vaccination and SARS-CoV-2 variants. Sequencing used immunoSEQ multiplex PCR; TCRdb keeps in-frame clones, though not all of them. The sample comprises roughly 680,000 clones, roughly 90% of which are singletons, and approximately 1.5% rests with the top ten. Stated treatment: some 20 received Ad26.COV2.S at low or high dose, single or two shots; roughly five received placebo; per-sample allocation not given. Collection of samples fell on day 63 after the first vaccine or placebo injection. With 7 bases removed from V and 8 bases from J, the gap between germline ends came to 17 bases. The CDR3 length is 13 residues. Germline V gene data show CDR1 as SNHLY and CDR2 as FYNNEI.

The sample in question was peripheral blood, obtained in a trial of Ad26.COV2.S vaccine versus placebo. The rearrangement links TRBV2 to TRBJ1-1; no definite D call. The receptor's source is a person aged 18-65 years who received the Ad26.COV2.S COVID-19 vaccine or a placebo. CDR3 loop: CASILGPGGEAFF. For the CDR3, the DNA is TGTGCCAGCATTCTTGGACCCGGAGGGGAAGCTTTCTTT.